This T cell receptor beta chain was recovered during a study of T cells in Graves' hyperthyroidism and ophthalmopathy. Researchers amplified the TCR beta CDR3 regions from RNA transcripts. During a first-round RT-PCR of the TCR CDR3, the HTBI primer set was used. Each CDR3 protein is one row after TCRdb ran MiXCR on the multiplex PCR reads. The sample yields hundreds of thousands of distinct CDR3 sequences, around 14% seen once. Many counts were recorded for this clonotype. Germline V gives CDR1 SGHTA, CDR2 FQGNSA. The CDR3 loop spans 15 amino acids. The V segment lost 4 bases and the J segment 2 bases; nucleotides outside the gene matches: 6.

The sample comprised blood. The TCR comes from a woman aged 18-29 years with Graves' hyperthyroidism. This chain links TRBV7-2 with TRBJ2-3; 7 nucleotides match TRBD1. The CDR3 nucleotides are TGTGCCAGCAGCTCACCGGGACAGCCCACAGATACGCAGTATTTT. Its translation is CASSSPGQPTDTQYF.